A single sample gave rise to the 20 T cell receptor beta chains below, sequenced in a study of CD8+CD57+ T cells in acquired aplastic anemia. The study profiled TCR beta VDJ and CDR3 using genomic DNA as template. TCRdb independently ran MiXCR on the reads; one entry per CDR3 protein. The data hold more than 95,000 distinct CDR3 sequences, with about 40% observed a single time. Patients sequenced had flow cytometry evidence of CD8+CD57+ cell expansion. Sequenced material: sorted CD4+, CD8+, or CD8+CD57+ T cells (not recorded which) from PBMCs. These receptors originate from a human donor with aplastic anemia.

This clonotype was observed many times. The J gene is TRBJ1-5, the V gene TRBV20-1; 9 bases map to TRBD1. The CDR3 is 14 amino acids. Trimming took 0 bases from V and 7 from J; bases not matched to a gene: 4. CDR1 DFQATT and CDR2 SNEGSKA come from the germline V gene (reference sequence). DNA of the CDR3: TGCAGTGCTAGAGATTACACAGGGGGCCAGCCCCAGCATTTT. Protein product: CSARDYTGGQPQHF.

This clonotype was seen at least ten times. This chain connects TRBV19 to TRBJ2-1; 7 bases are shared with TRBD1. V shed 3 bases and J 12 bases; nucleotides not matched to a gene: 14. From germline, CDR1 is LNHDA and CDR2 SQIVND (reference sequence). CDR3 length: 15 residues. CDR3 DNA sequence: TGTGCCAGTAGTATCCGGGACAGATTTAGACTTACGCAGTTCTTC. Its translation: CASSIRDRFRLTQFF.

The chain has TRBV5-5 and TRBJ1-1, with 10 positions matching TRBD1. This CDR3 comprises 15 residues. Trimming removed 3 bases from V and 4 bases from J; junction bases left unmatched: 6. Per germline, CDR1 SGHKS and CDR2 YYEKEE (reference sequence). DNA for the CDR3: TGTGCCAGCAGCTGGGACAGGGGTTTGGGCACTGAAGCTTTCTTT. Protein product: CASSWDRGLGTEAFF.

Regarding this clonotype: The junction does not match germline at one end; this may be a read error. V is TRBV7-7 and J is TRBJ2-1; D is possibly TRBD1 (6 bases). The CDR3 is 14 amino acids. The germline V gene encodes CDR1 SSHAT and CDR2 FNYEAQ (reference sequence). DNA for the CDR3: TGTGCTAGCAGCTTAGATTGGGGGCTCGATGAGCAGTTCTTC. It yields the protein CASSLDWGLDEQFF.

This sequence joins TRBV2 and TRBJ1-1; D not resolved. The CDR3 is 15 residues long. Germline-derived CDR1 and CDR2 are SNHLY and FYNNEI. V was pared by 4 bases and J by 4 bases, with 16 bases between. CDR3 in DNA: TGTGCCAGCAGTGTAAGGGAGGGAAGTTTCACTGAAGCTTTCTTT. Translating gives CASSVREGSFTEAFF.

The V call is TRBV19, the J call TRBJ1-2; TRBD1 might be the D (6 bases). The CDR3 runs to 14 residues. Germline CDR1 and CDR2: LNHDA and SQIVND (reference sequence). The V and J ends lost 6 bases and 4 bases respectively, with 15 bases between them. CDR3: CASSNPGGSYGYTF. DNA for the CDR3: TGTGCCAGTAGCAACCCGGGGGGCAGCTATGGCTACACCTTC.

This clonotype was recorded many times. This chain joins TRBV11-2 and TRBJ2-7; 13 bases align to TRBD2. V trimming: 5 bases; J trimming: 4 bases; junction bases outside the gene matches: 5. CDR3 length: 15 residues. Germline loops: CDR1 SGHAT, CDR2 FQNNGV. The CDR3 nucleotides are TGTGCCAGCAGCAAGACTAGCGGGGGGACTTACGAGCAGTACGTC. Protein: CASSKTSGGTYEQYV.

This clonotype was counted at least ten times. This sequence joins TRBV3-1 and TRBJ2-5; no clear D. The CDR3 has 16 amino acids. V lost 0 bases, J lost 3 bases, and 14 bases lay in between. Germline CDR1 and CDR2: LGHDT and YNNKEL (reference sequence). The CDR3 DNA reads TGTGCCAGCAGCCAAGATCCGGGCACAGATGAAGAGACCCAGTACTTC. Protein product: CASSQDPGTDEETQYF.

This clonotype was picked up many times. This sequence joins TRBV6-2 or TRBV6-3 and TRBJ1-2, with 9 bases lining up with TRBD1. The CDR3 length is 14 residues. V lost 4 bases and J lost 6; bases outside the gene matches: 6. Germline CDR1 MNHEY, CDR2 SVGEGT. The CDR3 loop reads CASSWVQGANGYTF. CDR3 bases: TGTGCCAGCAGTTGGGTACAGGGGGCGAATGGCTACACCTTC.

This clonotype was counted at least ten times. The chain joins TRBV5-1 to TRBJ2-1, with 12 bases aligning to TRBD1. CDR1 is SGHRS, CDR2 YFSETQ, per germline. This CDR3 comprises 15 residues. The V segment lost 2 bases and the J segment 9 bases; nucleotides outside the gene matches: 6. The CDR3 DNA is TGCGCCAGCAGCTTTTCCGGGACAGGGGGCGGTGAGCAGTTCTTC. It yields the protein CASSFSGTGGGEQFF. The full variable domain, completed using reference TRBV5-1 and TRBJ2-1, is KAGVTQTPRYLIKTRGQQVTLSCSPISGHRSVSWYQQTPGQGLQFLFEYFSETQRNKGNFPGRFSGRQFSNSRSEMNVSTLELGDSALYLCASSFSGTGGGEQFFGPGTRLTVL.

The chain is built from TRBV27 and TRBJ1-1; D is unresolved. The CDR3 sequence is 13 residues long. Germline V gene data show CDR1 as MNHEY and CDR2 as SMNVEV (reference sequence). V lost 4 bases and J 3 bases, leaving 9 bases between the germline ends. CDR3 amino acids: CASSSYRDTEAFF. The CDR3 DNA reads as TGTGCCAGCAGTTCATACCGGGACACTGAAGCTTTCTTT.

As for this clonotype: This clone may be a read error of a much larger clone one base away. The chain links TRBV2 to TRBJ1-2; no clear D gene. CDR3 length equals 14 residues. Germline CDR1 SNHLY, CDR2 FYNNEI. The CDR3 DNA follows: TGTGCCAGCAGCTTATTGGTAGGGATCTATGGCTGCACCTTC. Its translation is CASSLLVGIYGCTF.

Turning to this clonotype: This could be a read error, since a much larger clone is one nucleotide away. This rearrangement joins TRBV28 to TRBJ1-1; D gene unclear. Trimming cost V 5 bases and J 11 bases, with 12 bases left between them. Germline V gives CDR1 MDHEN, CDR2 SYDVKM. The length of the CDR3 is 11 residues. In DNA form, the CDR3 reads TGTGCCAGCAGTACTGAAAGTGACGCTTTCTTT. Translated: CASSTESDAFF.

This clonotype was observed at least ten times. The genes are TRBV11-2 and TRBJ2-2, with D possibly TRBD1 on 5 matching bases. Trimming stripped 0 bases from V and 3 bases from J, with 11 bases between. CDR1 is SGHAT and CDR2 is FQNNGV in the germline V gene. The CDR3 sequence is 16 residues long. The DNA of the CDR3 is TGTGCCAGCAGCTTAGATTGGGGCCTGGACACCGGGGAGCTGTTTTTT. Translated, it gives CASSLDWGLDTGELFF.

In this sample, this clonotype turned up many times. The chain is built from TRBV6-5 and TRBJ1-2, with 8 bases matching TRBD1. CDR3 length: 14 amino acids. With V trimmed by 7 bases and J by 5 bases, 9 bases remained unmatched. Germline V gives CDR1 MNHEY, CDR2 SVGAGI. This chain's CDR3 is CASTFGTGDYGYTF. CDR3 bases: TGTGCCAGCACCTTCGGGACAGGAGATTATGGCTACACCTTC.

There are many counts of this clonotype. This rearrangement joins TRBV20-1 to TRBJ2-3; no clear D. The germline V gene has CDR1 DFQATT and CDR2 SNEGSKA (reference sequence). V was trimmed by 5 bases and J by 2 bases, leaving 17 bases between them. The CDR3 spans 15 residues. The CDR3: CSAPPDGRHTDTQYF. Here the CDR3 DNA reads TGCAGTGCTCCCCCGGACGGACGACACACAGATACGCAGTATTTT.

This clonotype has a count of ten or more. The V and J genes are TRBV6-2 or TRBV6-3 and TRBJ1-3; TRBD1 aligns across 8 bases. CDR3 length: 18 amino acids. V lost 0 bases, J lost 3 bases, and 10 bases stayed unmatched. From germline, CDR1 is MNHEY and CDR2 SVGEGT. DNA for the CDR3: TGTGCCAGCAGTTACTCGACGGTGGACAGGGTAGTTGGAAACACCATATATTTT. It encodes CASSYSTVDRVVGNTIYF.

This clonotype has ten or more counts. The chain uses TRBV6-2 or TRBV6-3 and TRBJ2-3; a possible D gene is TRBD2 (6 bases). Germline V lookup: CDR1 MNHEY, CDR2 SVGEGT. This CDR3 is built from 13 residues. The V and J ends lost 0 bases and 8 bases respectively, with 9 bases between them. CDR3 protein: CASSYSDGGTQYF. The CDR3 coding sequence is TGTGCCAGCAGTTACTCTGACGGGGGTACGCAGTATTTT.

This clonotype was counted only a few times. The chain is built from TRBV7-6 and TRBJ1-1; D uncertain. CDR1 and CDR2 (germline): SGHVS, FNYEAQ. CDR3 length: 13 amino acids. With 1 base removed from V and 3 bases from J, the gap between germline ends came to 6 bases. The CDR3 nucleotides read TGTGCCAGCAGCTTAGAGGTCGACACTGAAGCTTTCTTT. It yields the protein CASSLEVDTEAFF.

On this clonotype: Since a much larger clone is just one base distant, this may be a read error. The chain recombines TRBV30 with TRBJ1-2, with unresolved D. The CDR3 extends over 13 amino acids. CDR1 and CDR2 from the germline V gene are GTSNPN and SVGIG (reference sequence). The CDR3 coding sequence is TGTGCCTGGAGTGTAAAGTCCAACTATGGCCACACCTTC. Its translation: CAWSVKSNYGHTF.